This entry lists 13 T cell receptor beta chains sequenced from one sample in a study of T cell repertoires in cytomegalovirus infection. These TCRs are of unknown antigen specificity. TCRdb recomputed calls from the reads with MiXCR, one row per CDR3 protein. The top ten clones hold over 15% of a sample with roughly 700,000 distinct CDR3 sequences, 30% to 40% of them seen once. The sample consisted of cultured PBMCs, taken from culture after CMV antigen stimulation. Source of these receptors: a human donor in good health (CMV status not recorded). Some clones in this sample may be carry-over from other donors' samples.

This clonotype was recorded at least ten times. The V gene is TRBV7-2, the J gene TRBJ2-7; 12 bases are shared with TRBD2. V gave up 3 bases and J gave up 5 bases; unmatched junction bases: 5. This CDR3 region has 15 residues. Germline V gene data show CDR1 as SGHTA and CDR2 as FQGNSA. CDR3 bases: TGTGCCAGCAGCTTTGAGGGACTAGCGGGCAACGAGCAGTACTTC. This translates into CASSFEGLAGNEQYF.

The table lists this clonotype with many counts. The chain carries TRBV6-1 and TRBJ2-3; 8 nucleotides match TRBD1. The V segment lost 3 bases and the J segment 11 bases; nucleotides outside the gene matches: 13. CDR1 and CDR2 (germline): MNHNS, SASEGT. CDR3 length: 15 residues. CDR3: CASSDPGTYRGEQYF. The CDR3 region has the DNA TGTGCCAGCAGTGACCCCGGGACTTACAGGGGGGAGCAGTATTTT.

The chain's CDR3 is CASSRKTSQIQETQYF. CDR3 coding DNA: TGTGCCAGCAGCCGCAAGACTAGCCAAATCCAAGAGACCCAGTACTTC. The genes are TRBV3-1 and TRBJ2-5; 7 positions match TRBD2. CDR3 size: 16 residues. Germline CDR1 and CDR2: LGHDT and YNNKEL (reference sequence). J lost 1 base, V lost 4 bases, and 9 bases had no gene match.

This clonotype was recorded at least ten times. This chain connects TRBV7-9 to TRBJ2-3; no clear D gene. The CDR3 covers 15 residues. Germline V gene data show CDR1 as SEHNR and CDR2 as FQNEAQ (reference sequence). Trimming removed 0 bases from V and 0 bases from J, with 7 bases in between. CDR3 DNA: TGTGCCAGCAGCTTAGCGCTTCCCAGCACAGATACGCAGTATTTT. Translated, it gives CASSLALPSTDTQYF.

A few counts support this clonotype. This chain joins TRBV7-9 and TRBJ2-1; TRBD2 matches at 8 bases. Germline lookup yields CDR1 SEHNR and CDR2 FQNEAQ (reference sequence). The ends lost 5 bases at V and 6 bases at J; junction bases unmatched: 12. This CDR3 has 16 amino acids. CDR3 nucleotide sequence: TGTGCCAGCAGCCAAGACGGCGGGGGGATGGCCAATGAGCAGTTCTTC. The encoded protein is CASSQDGGGMANEQFF.

J is TRBJ2-1 and V is TRBV20-1; D not certain. Trimming shortened V by 0 bases and J by 12 bases, and 24 bases separated the two germline ends. The CDR3 has 16 amino acids. Germline-derived CDR1 and CDR2 are DFQATT and SNEGSKA (reference sequence). The DNA of the CDR3 is TGCAGTGCTAGAGATATAGGGATTGATATCTTGGTTGGGCAGTTCTTC. Translation: CSARDIGIDILVGQFF.

This clonotype was detected many times. The gene calls are TRBV7-9 and TRBJ1-4; D remains ambiguous. V was shortened by 5 bases and J by 3 bases, with 19 bases between the two germline ends. This CDR3 spans 17 amino acids. Germline V gene lookup returns CDR1 SEHNR and CDR2 FQNEAQ (reference sequence). CDR3 sequence reads: CASSPFATRLSNEKLFF. CDR3 bases: TGTGCCAGCAGCCCCTTCGCGACCAGGCTATCTAATGAAAAACTGTTTTTT. Using reference TRBV7-9 and TRBJ1-4 for the parts outside the CDR3, the full variable domain is DTGVSQNPRHKITKRGQNVTFRCDPISEHNRLYWYRQTLGQGPEFLTYFQNEAQLEKSRLLSDRFSAERPKGSFSTLEIQRTEQGDSAMYLCASSPFATRLSNEKLFFGSGTQLSVL.

This clonotype was counted a few times. The chain joins TRBV20-1 to TRBJ2-3; no definite D call. The V gene's germline CDR1 is DFQATT and CDR2 SNEGSKA (reference sequence). This CDR3 spans 14 amino acids. V lost 0 bases to trimming and J lost 6 bases, with 13 bases between them. CDR3 loop: CSARDSQFGDTQYF. CDR3 sequence (DNA): TGCAGTGCTAGAGATAGTCAGTTTGGGGATACGCAGTATTTT.

The chain couples TRBV2 to TRBJ2-5; 7 nucleotides align to TRBD2. Germline V gives CDR1 SNHLY, CDR2 FYNNEI. V shed 3 bases and J 8 bases; nucleotides not matched to a gene: 9. This CDR3 is 14 amino acids long. CDR3 coding DNA: TGTGCCAGCAGTGACCGGGACTACTACCGTACCCAGTACTTC. This gives the protein CASSDRDYYRTQYF.

In its sample, this clonotype was seen a few times. DNA for the CDR3: TGCAGTGCAACCTTAATGCGGGGGGGCGGCGAGCAGTACTTC. Translating it yields CSATLMRGGGEQYF. The rearrangement joins TRBV20-1 to TRBJ2-7, with 9 bases identical to TRBD2. There are 14 residues in the CDR3. Germline V gene sequence: CDR1 DFQATT, CDR2 SNEGSKA (reference sequence). V dropped 6 bases and J dropped 6; count of bases not matched to a gene: 12.

This chain links TRBV20-1 with TRBJ1-2; the match to TRBD1 covers 7 bases. Germline CDR1 is DFQATT and CDR2 is SNEGSKA (reference sequence). The CDR3 loop spans 14 amino acids. The V segment lost 5 bases and the J segment 4 bases; nucleotides outside the gene matches: 10. For the CDR3, the DNA is TGCAGTGCTTTTGCCGGGACAGACCTCTATGGCTACACCTTC. This codes for CSAFAGTDLYGYTF.

A few counts support this clonotype. The chain joins TRBV12-3 or TRBV12-4 to TRBJ2-1; 8 nucleotides match TRBD1. V lost 6 bases, J lost 4 bases, and 5 bases stayed unmatched. The CDR3 extends over 14 amino acids. Here the CDR3 reads CASRPRGRYNEQFF. The DNA of the CDR3 is TGTGCCAGCAGACCCAGGGGGCGATACAATGAGCAGTTCTTC.

The chain links TRBV20-1 to TRBJ2-3, with 13 bases aligning to TRBD2. V trimming: 4 bases; J trimming: 1 base; junction bases outside the gene matches: 5. Per the germline V gene, CDR1 is DFQATT and CDR2 is SNEGSKA (reference sequence). The CDR3 is 16 residues long. The CDR3 reads CSAIGLAGEGTDTQYF. Written as DNA, the CDR3 is TGCAGTGCTATCGGACTAGCGGGAGAAGGCACAGATACGCAGTATTTT.